This T cell receptor beta chain stems from a study of blood T cell repertoires in COVID-19. Clones were sequenced by immunoSEQ multiplex PCR, and TCRdb holds only the in-frame ones, with some missing. The data hold under 250,000 clones, with approximately 86% observed a single time. This receptor was obtained from a woman aged 55-75 years who had recovered from COVID-19. Sequencing was performed on peripheral blood.

The CDR3 region is CASRPFRIFGQPQHF. The CDR3 DNA is TGTGCCAGTAGACCCTTCCGAATATTCGGTCAGCCCCAGCATTTT. This chain connects TRBV19 to TRBJ1-5; the D is unclear. Trimming removed 6 bases at V and 6 bases at J, with 18 bases between. This CDR3 comprises 15 residues. The germline V gene encodes CDR1 LNHDA and CDR2 SQIVND (reference sequence).